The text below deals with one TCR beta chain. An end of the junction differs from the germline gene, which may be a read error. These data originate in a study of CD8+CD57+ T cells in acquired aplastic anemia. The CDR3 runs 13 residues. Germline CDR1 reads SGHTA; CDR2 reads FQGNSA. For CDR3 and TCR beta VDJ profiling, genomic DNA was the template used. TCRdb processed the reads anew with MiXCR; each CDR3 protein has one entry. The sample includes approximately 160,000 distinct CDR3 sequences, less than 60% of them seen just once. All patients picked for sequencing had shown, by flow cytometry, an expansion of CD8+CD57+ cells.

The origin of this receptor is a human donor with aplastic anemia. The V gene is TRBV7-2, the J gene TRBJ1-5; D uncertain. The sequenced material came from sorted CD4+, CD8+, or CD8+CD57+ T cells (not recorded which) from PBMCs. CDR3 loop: CASSSIRNEPQHF. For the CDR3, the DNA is TGTGCCAGCAGTTCCATTCGCAATGAGCCCCAGCATTTT.